These 28 T cell receptor beta chains originate from one sample sequenced in a study of cytomegalovirus exposure and HLA in healthy donors. A multiplex PCR was run with 60 Vbeta primers and 13 Jbeta primers. Assay used: immunoSEQ multiplex PCR; TCRdb lists only in-frame clones, some missing. In the table there are around 200,000 clones, 70% of which are singletons. The specimen sequenced was PBMCs. The receptor source for this set is a man aged 40-49 years in good health and CMV-seropositive.

The chain carries TRBV27 and TRBJ2-7; 7 bases are a match to TRBD1. Germline CDR1 and CDR2: MNHEY and SMNVEV (reference sequence). The V and J ends lost 5 bases and 2 bases, in that order; junction bases with no gene match: 3. CDR3 length equals 13 residues. The CDR3 DNA is TGTGCCAGCAGTACAGGGGTAACCTACGAGCAGTACTTC. It yields the protein CASSTGVTYEQYF.

This rearrangement joins TRBV7-2 to TRBJ2-7, with 8 nucleotides matching TRBD2. The V gene end was trimmed by 5 bases and the J gene end by 2 bases; junction bases not matched to a gene: 5. This CDR3 contains 14 residues. The germline gives CDR1 SGHTA, CDR2 FQGNSA. CDR3 amino acids: CASSLGLVAYEQYF. CDR3 DNA: TGTGCCAGCAGCCTGGGACTAGTTGCCTACGAGCAGTACTTC.

This clone turned up a few times. The chain employs TRBV6-5 and TRBJ2-3; TRBD2 is a possible D gene (5 bases). This CDR3 contains 12 residues. Deletions cut 8 bases from V and 8 bases from J, with 14 bases between. The V gene's germline CDR1 is MNHEY and CDR2 SVGAGI. The DNA of the CDR3 is TGTGCCAGCCGTTCTCGGGAAAGTACGCAGTATTTT. Translated, it gives CASRSRESTQYF.

V usage is TRBV14 and J usage is TRBJ2-6, with TRBD1 identical over 7 bases. Germline V gene data show CDR1 as SGHDN and CDR2 as FVKESK. J lost 0 bases, V lost 2 bases, and 7 bases had no gene match. The CDR3 has 18 residues. The CDR3 DNA follows: TGTGCCAGCAGCCAACTGGGCAGGGGGTACTCTGGGGCCAACGTCCTGACTTTC. It translates to CASSQLGRGYSGANVLTF.

The chain combines TRBV6-1 with TRBJ1-1, with TRBD1 as a possible D gene (5 bases). CDR1 MNHNS and CDR2 SASEGT come from the germline V gene. The CDR3 extends over 13 amino acids. Trimming left V 2 bases short and J 2 bases short, with 6 bases between. The CDR3 loop reads CASSEQGNTEAFF. CDR3 bases: TGTGCCAGCAGTGAACAGGGAAACACTGAAGCTTTCTTT.

The J gene is TRBJ2-5, the V gene TRBV7-3; 7 bases map to TRBD2. CDR3 length equals 15 residues. Trimming cost V 6 bases and J 3 bases; bases outside gene matches: 10. The V gene's germline CDR1 is SGHTA and CDR2 FQGTGA. The CDR3 sequence is CASSLSGSVEETQYF. The CDR3 coding sequence is TGTGCCAGCAGTCTTAGCGGGTCAGTGGAAGAGACCCAGTACTTC.

The chain couples TRBV11-2 to TRBJ1-6, with TRBD1 matching 7 bases. Germline CDR1 reads SGHAT; CDR2 reads FQNNGV. V shed 2 bases and J 8 bases; nucleotides not matched to a gene: 3. The CDR3 loop spans 14 amino acids. CDR3 region: CASSLTGADSPLHF. The CDR3 bases are TGTGCCAGCAGCTTAACAGGGGCCGATTCACCCCTCCACTTT.

This clone was observed a handful of times. This chain joins TRBV7-2 and TRBJ2-5; D not certain. There are 12 residues in the CDR3. CDR1 and CDR2 (germline): SGHTA, FQGNSA. Trimming removed 6 bases from V and 5 bases from J, with 10 bases in between. The chain's CDR3 is CASSSFGETQYF. Written as DNA, the CDR3 is TGTGCCAGCAGTTCTTTCGGGGAGACCCAGTACTTC.

The chain has TRBV7-9 and TRBJ1-5; D possibly corresponds to TRBD1 (6 bases). This CDR3 spans 13 amino acids. V was trimmed by 1 base and J by 7 bases, leaving 8 bases between them. From germline, CDR1 is SEHNR and CDR2 FQNEAQ (reference sequence). CDR3 sequence reads: CASSLEGVQPQHF. As DNA, the CDR3 is TGTGCCAGCAGCTTAGAGGGGGTACAGCCCCAGCATTTT. Variable domain in full (rest from reference TRBV7-9 and TRBJ1-5): DTGVSQNPRHKITKRGQNVTFRCDPISEHNRLYWYRQTLGQGPEFLTYFQNEAQLEKSRLLSDRFSAERPKGSFSTLEIQRTEQGDSAMYLCASSLEGVQPQHFGDGTRLSIL.

The chain couples TRBV5-1 to TRBJ2-7; D not certain. CDR3 length: 14 amino acids. Per germline, CDR1 SGHRS and CDR2 YFSETQ. V was pared by 1 base and J by 2 bases, with 10 bases between. Here the CDR3 DNA reads TGCGCCAGCAGCTTGCCAGGCGCTACCTACGAGCAGTACTTC. Its translation: CASSLPGATYEQYF. Drawing the rest from reference TRBV5-1 and TRBJ2-7, the complete variable domain is KAGVTQTPRYLIKTRGQQVTLSCSPISGHRSVSWYQQTPGQGLQFLFEYFSETQRNKGNFPGRFSGRQFSNSRSEMNVSTLELGDSALYLCASSLPGATYEQYFGPGTRLTVT.

The V call is TRBV19, the J call TRBJ2-1, with 7 bases aligning to TRBD1. CDR1 and CDR2 (germline): LNHDA, SQIVND (reference sequence). V was pared by 8 bases and J by 5 bases, with 12 bases of the junction left unmatched. The CDR3 consists of 15 residues. CDR3 protein: CASHPRAGGHNEQFF. The CDR3 bases are TGTGCCAGTCACCCCCGGGCAGGGGGACACAATGAGCAGTTCTTC.

This clone was seen only once. V and J are TRBV7-9 and TRBJ2-2; D is unclear. This CDR3 is 11 amino acids long. The V gene lost 3 bases and the J gene lost 7 bases, with 3 bases spanning the gap. Looked up from germline, CDR1 is SEHNR and CDR2 is FQNEAQ (reference sequence). The chain's CDR3 is CASSFYGELFF. The CDR3, as DNA: TGTGCCAGCAGCTTTTACGGGGAGCTGTTTTTT.

This clone was seen just once. This chain connects TRBV27 to TRBJ2-3; TRBD2 is a possible D gene (5 bases). V was trimmed by 2 bases and J by 4 bases, leaving 13 bases between them. Germline-derived CDR1 and CDR2 are MNHEY and SMNVEV (reference sequence). This CDR3 is built from 15 residues. The DNA of the CDR3 is TGTGCCAGCAGTTTAGGAGGTGACGGGGCAGATACGCAGTATTTT. Protein: CASSLGGDGADTQYF.

The rearrangement joins TRBV18 to TRBJ2-5; the D gene is possibly TRBD1 (6 bases). The end of the DNA fits TRBJ2-7 better, so the J call may be wrong. This CDR3 has 14 residues. Germline V lookup: CDR1 KGHSH, CDR2 LQKENI. As DNA, the CDR3 is TGTGCCAGCTCCCCAGGCAGGGGATTTTACGAGCAGTACTTC. This gives the protein CASSPGRGFYEQYF.

The rearrangement links TRBV7-2 to TRBJ2-1, with unresolved D. The CDR3 covers 13 residues. Germline lookup yields CDR1 SGHTA and CDR2 FQGNSA. V lost 2 bases and J lost 8, with 10 bases in between. CDR3 region: CASSLLLGDEQFF. As DNA, the CDR3 is TGTGCCAGCAGCTTATTGCTGGGCGATGAGCAGTTCTTC.

The rearrangement links TRBV6-5 to TRBJ1-5; the D is unclear. With 5 bases removed from V and 7 bases from J, the gap between germline ends came to 12 bases. Germline values: CDR1 MNHEY, CDR2 SVGAGI. The CDR3 contains 13 residues. CDR3 protein: CASSPGTEQPQHF. DNA for the CDR3: TGTGCCAGCAGTCCAGGCACAGAGCAGCCCCAGCATTTT.

The chain combines TRBV15 with TRBJ2-5; D gene unclear. Germline lookup yields CDR1 LNHNV and CDR2 YYDKDF (reference sequence). Between the trimmed V and J ends, which lost 0 bases and 0 bases, there was a span of 11 bases. The CDR3 extends over 16 amino acids. Written as DNA, the CDR3 is TGTGCCACCAGCAGAGAGGGCAGCTGGTACCAAGAGACCCAGTACTTC. Its protein is CATSREGSWYQETQYF.

The chain combines TRBV9 with TRBJ2-1; 9 bases are shared with TRBD2. The V segment lost 4 bases and the J segment 0 bases; nucleotides outside the gene matches: 5. Germline CDR1 is SGDLS and CDR2 is YYNGEE. This CDR3 is 16 amino acids long. In DNA, the CDR3 is TGTGCCAGCAGCATCGGGACTAGCCTCTCCTACAATGAGCAGTTCTTC. It codes for CASSIGTSLSYNEQFF.

The J gene is TRBJ2-3, the V gene TRBV6-5, with 9 bases matching TRBD2. Germline assignment: CDR1 MNHEY and CDR2 SVGAGI. The CDR3 is made up of 14 amino acids. V shed 6 bases and J 5 bases; nucleotides not matched to a gene: 6. CDR3 DNA: TGTGCCAGCAGCCGCGGGGGGGGAGAAGATACGCAGTATTTT. Protein sequence: CASSRGGGEDTQYF.

The chain recombines TRBV7-9 with TRBJ1-1, with D possibly being TRBD1 (6 bases). The germline gives CDR1 SEHNR, CDR2 FQNEAQ (reference sequence). V was clipped by 1 base and J by 7 bases, with 22 bases between them. The CDR3 sequence is 17 residues long. CDR3 sequence: CASSLVSLGAGQLEAFF. The CDR3 nucleotides read TGTGCCAGCAGCTTAGTGAGTCTGGGGGCTGGGCAACTTGAAGCTTTCTTT. Combining the CDR3 with reference TRBV7-9 and TRBJ1-1 gives the whole variable domain DTGVSQNPRHKITKRGQNVTFRCDPISEHNRLYWYRQTLGQGPEFLTYFQNEAQLEKSRLLSDRFSAERPKGSFSTLEIQRTEQGDSAMYLCASSLVSLGAGQLEAFFGQGTRLTVV.

V usage is TRBV25-1 and J usage is TRBJ1-2, with D uncertain. Per germline, CDR1 MGHDK and CDR2 SYGVNS. The CDR3 loop spans 13 amino acids. Trimming stripped 2 bases from V and 6 bases from J, with 10 bases between. CDR3: CASSEPGRDGYTF. Written as DNA, the CDR3 is TGTGCCAGCAGTGAACCCGGGAGAGATGGCTACACCTTC.

This chain joins TRBV27 and TRBJ2-3; the D gene is possibly TRBD1 (5 bases). Germline-derived CDR1 and CDR2 are MNHEY and SMNVEV (reference sequence). The CDR3 length is 17 residues. Trimming pared 0 bases from V and 0 bases from J, leaving 13 bases between. The CDR3: CASSLSGPGWSTDTQYF. CDR3 DNA: TGTGCCAGCAGTTTATCGGGCCCAGGGTGGAGCACAGATACGCAGTATTTT.

The rearrangement uses TRBV25-1 and TRBJ2-1; D is perhaps TRBD2 (6 bases). This CDR3 comprises 17 residues. V was cut by 2 bases and J by 4 bases, with 18 bases left in between. The germline V gene has CDR1 MGHDK and CDR2 SYGVNS. CDR3 DNA sequence: TGTGCCAGCAGTGAAAAATTCGGACGGGAGTTGTACAATGAGCAGTTCTTC. Translated, it gives CASSEKFGRELYNEQFF.

Concerning this clone: Within the sample, other DNA sequences also encode this same CDR3. This chain links TRBV2 with TRBJ1-5; possibly TRBD1 for D (6 bases). This CDR3 comprises 14 residues. Germline V CDR1 and CDR2: SNHLY, FYNNEI. With 3 bases removed from V and 2 bases from J, the gap between germline ends came to 8 bases. This CDR3 is CASSDRGGNQPQHF. Written as DNA, the CDR3 is TGTGCCAGCAGTGACAGGGGAGGCAATCAGCCCCAGCATTTT.

The V and J genes are TRBV29-1 and TRBJ1-2, with TRBD1 matching over 8 bases. This CDR3 region has 12 residues. The germline gives CDR1 SQVTM, CDR2 ANQGSEA. J lost 4 bases, V lost 7 bases, and 5 bases had no gene match. In nucleotides, the CDR3 is TGCAGCGCCGGGACAGGAACCTATGGCTACACCTTC. This gives the protein CSAGTGTYGYTF.

DNA of the CDR3: TGTGCCAGTAGCTCGGGACAGACCAATGAAAAACTGTTTTTT. This translates into CASSSGQTNEKLFF. This chain joins TRBV19 and TRBJ1-4, with 7 bases aligning to TRBD1. The J segment lost 5 bases and the V segment lost 6 bases, leaving 6 bases of the junction unmatched. Germline V lookup: CDR1 LNHDA, CDR2 SQIVND (reference sequence). The length of the CDR3 is 14 residues.

The chain combines TRBV5-6 with TRBJ1-2; D is undetermined. Deletions cut 1 base from V and 3 bases from J, with 7 bases between. This CDR3 is built from 13 residues. CDR1 and CDR2 from the germline V gene are SGHDT and YYEEEE. The CDR3 bases are TGTGCCAGCAGCTTGTTCTCCGACTATGGCTACACCTTC. Amino acid sequence: CASSLFSDYGYTF.

This clone occurred a few times. This chain connects TRBV2 to TRBJ2-7; possibly TRBD2 for D (6 bases). The CDR3 has 14 residues. V was shortened by 7 bases and J by 2 bases, with 15 bases between the two germline ends. Germline-derived CDR1 and CDR2 are SNHLY and FYNNEI. This chain's CDR3 is CASTGSSGTYEQYF. The CDR3 DNA sequence: TGTGCCAGCACCGGGAGTTCGGGAACCTACGAGCAGTACTTC. The full variable domain, its missing parts supplied by reference TRBV2 and TRBJ2-7, is EPEVTQTPSHQVTQMGQEVILRCVPISNHLYFYWYRQILGQKVEFLVSFYNNEISEKSEIFDDQFSVERPDGSNFTLKIRSTKLEDSAMYFCASTGSSGTYEQYFGPGTRLTVT.